This is a list of T cell receptor beta chains from one sample in a study of Graves' ophthalmopathy and Graves' hyperthyroidism. TCRdb independently ran MiXCR on the multiplex PCR reads; one entry per CDR3 protein. The sample yields under 350,000 distinct CDR3 sequences, about 17% seen once. Source material: peripheral blood. These receptor sequences come from an adult man with Graves' ophthalmopathy. CDR3s include the opening cysteine and the closing phenylalanine or tryptophan. The D gene is left open where the match is weak. Only some rows state a clone size, as once, few, many or a class for expanded clones.

>TRBJ2-7|many|TRBD1|TRBV20-1
CSAAPLDRGTYEQYF
TGCAGTGCCGCCCCACTCGACAGGGGCACCTACGAGCAGTACTTC
>TRBJ2-7|.|.|TRBV29-1
CSVAGLYTYEQYF
TGCAGCGTTGCCGGGCTATACACCTACGAGCAGTACTTC
>TRBJ2-7|many|.|TRBV24-1
CATSDLGTRHYEQYF
TGTGCCACCAGTGATTTAGGGACAAGACACTACGAGCAGTACTTC
>TRBJ1-5|many|TRBD1|TRBV6-2/TRBV6-3
CASSSVNRGPQHF
TGTGCCAGCAGTTCGGTCAACAGGGGACCCCAGCATTTT
>TRBJ1-1|many|.|TRBV28
CASSRGGDFMNTEAFF
TGTGCCAGCAGCCGTGGGGGGGACTTCATGAACACTGAAGCTTTCTTT
>TRBJ1-3|many|.|TRBV11-2
CASSFHGGGTGNTIYF
TGTGCCAGCAGCTTTCACGGGGGGGGGACTGGAAACACCATATATTTT
>TRBJ1-2|many|TRBD1|TRBV25-1
CASSATGGNYGYTF
TGTGCCAGCAGTGCTACAGGGGGGAACTATGGCTACACCTTC
>TRBJ1-2|.|.|TRBV29-1
CSVEQSGKGGYNF
TGCAGCGTTGAACAAAGTGGGAAGGGTGGCTACAACTTC
>TRBJ2-7|many|TRBD1|TRBV24-1
CATSEPGQGINEQYF
TGTGCCACCAGTGAACCGGGACAGGGGATTAACGAGCAGTACTTC
>TRBJ1-1|many|.|TRBV11-1
CASSFYSVNTEAFF
TGTGCCAGCAGCTTTTATTCTGTGAACACTGAAGCTTTCTTT